These T cell receptor beta chains were read from a single sample in a study of identical twins. A single record per CDR3 protein comes from TCRdb applying MiXCR to the 5' RACE reads. The sample records some 1,600,000 distinct CDR3 sequences, around 33% being singletons. Input material: cord blood. The receptors originated from a newborn girl in good health. Both conserved end residues are part of each CDR3. A D gene is named only where the DNA matches it firmly. Where a row states a size, it is once, few, many or the class of an expanded clone; other rows omit it.

j_gene: TRBJ2-7; abundance: .; v_gene: TRBV9; d_gene: .; CDR3aa: CASGVDRTSYEQYF
j_gene: TRBJ2-7; abundance: few; v_gene: TRBV5-1; d_gene: TRBD2; CDR3aa: CASSPPTSPYEQYF
j_gene: TRBJ1-1; abundance: few; v_gene: TRBV7-8; d_gene: .; CDR3aa: CASGIQWNTEAFF
j_gene: TRBJ2-5; abundance: few; v_gene: TRBV11-3; d_gene: TRBD1; CDR3aa: CASSLDSPDRGKETQYF
j_gene: TRBJ1-2; abundance: few; v_gene: TRBV10-2; d_gene: TRBD1; CDR3aa: CASSEPTGNYGYTF
j_gene: TRBJ2-1; abundance: .; v_gene: TRBV20-1; d_gene: .; CDR3aa: CSAIGGSRGNGQFF
j_gene: TRBJ2-3; abundance: few; v_gene: TRBV3-1; d_gene: .; CDR3aa: CASSQGWSGYRGDTQYF
j_gene: TRBJ1-2; abundance: .; v_gene: TRBV19; d_gene: .; CDR3aa: CASQASKGFNYGYTF
j_gene: TRBJ2-1; abundance: .; v_gene: TRBV6-1; d_gene: .; CDR3aa: CASSVALSNNEQFF
j_gene: .; abundance: .; v_gene: TRBV12-3/TRBV12-4; d_gene: .; CDR3aa: CASSLLEGASVIETQYF
j_gene: TRBJ2-6; abundance: few; v_gene: TRBV18; d_gene: TRBD1; CDR3aa: CASSPQGASGANVLTF
j_gene: TRBJ1-2; abundance: many; v_gene: TRBV10-3; d_gene: TRBD1; CDR3aa: CAMSEGQDYYGYTF
j_gene: .; abundance: .; v_gene: TRBV27; d_gene: .; CDR3aa: CASSLGDDEQYF
j_gene: TRBJ2-5; abundance: many; v_gene: TRBV28; d_gene: TRBD2; CDR3aa: CASGPLAGWETQYF
j_gene: TRBJ1-5; abundance: .; v_gene: TRBV7-8; d_gene: .; CDR3aa: CASSLAGRRNQPQHF
j_gene: TRBJ2-2; abundance: .; v_gene: TRBV6-2/TRBV6-3; d_gene: TRBD1; CDR3aa: CASRLRQGGNTGELFF
j_gene: .; abundance: .; v_gene: TRBV20-1; d_gene: TRBD2; CDR3aa: CNAKTSGRSYEQYF
j_gene: TRBJ2-3; abundance: .; v_gene: TRBV20-1; d_gene: TRBD2; CDR3aa: CSASPGGLGDTQYF
j_gene: TRBJ2-5; abundance: .; v_gene: TRBV12-3/TRBV12-4; d_gene: .; CDR3aa: CASSSWVGLQETQYF
j_gene: .; abundance: few; v_gene: TRBV12-3/TRBV12-4; d_gene: TRBD1; CDR3aa: CASSSRQGRDEQYF
j_gene: TRBJ2-4; abundance: .; v_gene: TRBV2; d_gene: .; CDR3aa: CASRRGGLAKNIQYF
j_gene: TRBJ1-5; abundance: .; v_gene: TRBV6-1; d_gene: .; CDR3aa: CASSETTGYSNQPQHF
j_gene: TRBJ2-2; abundance: .; v_gene: TRBV24-1; d_gene: .; CDR3aa: CATSDYAGELFF
j_gene: TRBJ1-4; abundance: .; v_gene: TRBV20-1; d_gene: .; CDR3aa: CSAILSTNEKLFF